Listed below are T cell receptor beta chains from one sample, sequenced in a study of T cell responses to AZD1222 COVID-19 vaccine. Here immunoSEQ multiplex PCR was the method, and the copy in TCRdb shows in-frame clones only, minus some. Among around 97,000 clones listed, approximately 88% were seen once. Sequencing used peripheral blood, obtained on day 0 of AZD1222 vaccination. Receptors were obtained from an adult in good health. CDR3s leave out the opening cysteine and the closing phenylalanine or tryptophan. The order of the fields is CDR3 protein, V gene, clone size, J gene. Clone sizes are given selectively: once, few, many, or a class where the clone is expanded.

SVNRFNTGELF	TRBV29-1	few	TRBJ2-2
ASSPSRPGTSQPQH	TRBV18	once	TRBJ1-5
ASSLTGPYGYT	TRBV11-2	.	TRBJ1-2
ASGIAGGPTDTQY	TRBV28	.	TRBJ2-3
ASSFPPGGTNEKLF	TRBV7-9	.	TRBJ1-4
SVEGNDGYT	TRBV29-1	once	TRBJ1-2
ASSLAQGGGYT	TRBV7-9	.	TRBJ1-2
ASILNGGVGQPQH	TRBV19	.	TRBJ1-5
ASSLYGRNYNEQF	TRBV27	.	TRBJ2-1
ASSPLGMISLYEQY	TRBV18	.	TRBJ2-7
ASSLGVSRPEEILVKNIQY	TRBV28	.	TRBJ2-4
ASSQVTDTQY	TRBV3-1/TRBV3-2	.	TRBJ2-3
ASSPGPEASPP	TRBV18	.	TRBJ1-1
ASRPAGTSYEQY	TRBV28	.	TRBJ2-7
ASSLAAVNTIY	TRBV12-3/TRBV12-4	once	TRBJ1-3
ASSLAGGGTEAF	TRBV7-6	.	TRBJ1-1
ASSLGLAGGYEQY	TRBV28	.	TRBJ2-7
ASRRQGERNEQF	TRBV28	.	TRBJ2-1
ATSRDLATLNYGYT	TRBV15	.	TRBJ1-2
ASFQSERIYGYT	TRBV5-4	.	TRBJ1-2
ASSFVGLKGSGELF	TRBV27	few	TRBJ2-2
ASSSFHYNEQF	TRBV11-2	.	TRBJ2-1
ASSEGGKHTEAF	TRBV25-1	.	TRBJ1-1
ASNLANQPQH	TRBV12-3/TRBV12-4	.	TRBJ1-5
ASSNLRPYSGGSTDTQY	TRBV19	.	TRBJ2-3
SVAGDSQETQY	TRBV29-1	.	TRBJ2-5
ATSGQTGPQH	TRBV24-1	once	TRBJ1-5
ASTFRRAAYNSPLH	TRBV7-9	.	TRBJ1-6
ASSLREKLF	TRBV11-2	.	TRBJ1-4
ATSRGRDRENTGELF	TRBV15	.	TRBJ2-2
ASTMGGGPSYEQY	TRBV11-1	.	TRBJ2-7
ASSIRTGMYQETQY	TRBV9	.	TRBJ2-5
AWKRAGEDRAQH	TRBV30	.	TRBJ1-5
ASSEAGGTDTQY	TRBV6-4	.	TRBJ2-3
ASSPGTDLISPQH	TRBV9	.	TRBJ1-5
ASRGTYEQY	TRBV6-5	.	TRBJ2-7
ASSSWTSGSAEQY	TRBV28	.	TRBJ2-7
ASSEATQGIKNIQY	TRBV2	.	TRBJ2-4
ASSLSTILAKNIQY	TRBV28	.	TRBJ2-4
ASSLGWSSGSLANTGELF	TRBV7-8	.	TRBJ2-2
ASNGANSNQPQH	TRBV28	.	TRBJ1-5
ASSLPAGPSYEQY	TRBV7-8	.	TRBJ2-7
ATSDSGRGNTEAF	TRBV24-1	.	TRBJ1-1